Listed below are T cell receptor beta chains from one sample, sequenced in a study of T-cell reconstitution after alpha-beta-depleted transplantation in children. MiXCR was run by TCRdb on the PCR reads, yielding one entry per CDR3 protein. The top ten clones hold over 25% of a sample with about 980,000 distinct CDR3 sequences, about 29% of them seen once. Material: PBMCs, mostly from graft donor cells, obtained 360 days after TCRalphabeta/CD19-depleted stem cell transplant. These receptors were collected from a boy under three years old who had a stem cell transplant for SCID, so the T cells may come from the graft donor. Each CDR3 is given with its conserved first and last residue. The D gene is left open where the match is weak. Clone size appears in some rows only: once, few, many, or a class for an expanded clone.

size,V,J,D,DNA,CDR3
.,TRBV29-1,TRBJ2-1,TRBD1,TGCAGCGTTCTGGGACAGCCGCCTAACGGTGAGCAGTTCTTC,CSVLGQPPNGEQFF
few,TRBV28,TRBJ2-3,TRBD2,TGTGCCGGCGCCGGGACTAGCGGGGAGGTAGATACGCAGTATTTT,CAGAGTSGEVDTQYF
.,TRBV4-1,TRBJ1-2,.,TGCGCCAGCAGCCCCCATCAAGGGCTGGTCCCCAACTATGGCTACACCTTC,CASSPHQGLVPNYGYTF
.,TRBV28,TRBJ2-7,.,TGTGCCACCGCAACGGGACTCCTGAGCTCCTACGAGCAGTACTTC,CATATGLLSSYEQYF
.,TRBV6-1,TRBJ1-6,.,TGTGCCAGCAGTGAAGCTTTACCCCTCCACTTT,CASSEALPLHF
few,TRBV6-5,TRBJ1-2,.,TGTGCCAGCAGTTACGCGGACAGCATTGGTGGCTACACCTTC,CASSYADSIGGYTF
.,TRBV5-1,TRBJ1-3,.,TGCGCCAGCAGCTCCCAGCCGGGGTACTCTGGAAACACCATATATTTT,CASSSQPGYSGNTIYF
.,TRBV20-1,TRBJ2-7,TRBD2,TGCAGTGCTCGTAGGACTAGCGTGACCTCCTACGAGCAGTACTTC,CSARRTSVTSYEQYF
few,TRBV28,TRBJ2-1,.,TGTGCCAGCAGTTTTGGGTCAGACCCTTACAATGAGCAGTTCTTC,CASSFGSDPYNEQFF
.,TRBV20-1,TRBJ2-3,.,TGCAGTGCTAGAGTAGGGGGTACGTCCACAGATACGCAGTATTTT,CSARVGGTSTDTQYF
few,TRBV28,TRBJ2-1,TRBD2,TGTGCCAGCAGTCTAACCCGGACTAGCGGGGGCCTTACCACCAATGAGCAGTTCTTC,CASSLTRTSGGLTTNEQFF
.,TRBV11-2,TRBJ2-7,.,TGTGCCAGCAGCTTAGGGTGGGGGTTCAGTCTCCAGTACTTC,CASSLGWGFSLQYF
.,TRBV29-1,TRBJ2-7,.,TGCAGCGTTGAAAGTGGGTTTTACGAGCAGTACTTC,CSVESGFYEQYF
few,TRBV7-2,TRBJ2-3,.,TGTGCCAGCAGCTTAAAGTCCCCGAGCGGGACAGAGAAGTATTTT,CASSLKSPSGTEKYF
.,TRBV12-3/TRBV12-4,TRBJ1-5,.,TGTGCCAGCAGTTTATCCCCCGCTAGGGGATTCAATCAGCCCCAGCATTTT,CASSLSPARGFNQPQHF
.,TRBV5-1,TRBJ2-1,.,TGCGCCAGCAAGGGGGAGGGGGCCTTCGGCAATGAGCAGTTCTTC,CASKGEGAFGNEQFF
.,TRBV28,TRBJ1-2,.,TGTGCCAGCAGTATTTCGGGCGGAGGGTTCGACTACACCTTC,CASSISGGGFDYTF
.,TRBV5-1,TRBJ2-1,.,TGCGCCAGCAGCTTGGTAGCAGCGGCCCACAATGAGCAGTTCTTC,CASSLVAAAHNEQFF
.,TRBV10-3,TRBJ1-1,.,TGTGCCATCAGTGGAGATTCGGCCAAGAACACTGAAGCTTTCTTT,CAISGDSAKNTEAFF
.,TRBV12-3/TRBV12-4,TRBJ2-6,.,TGTGCCAGCACCCGAGGGCGCAGTGGTGACTCTGGGGCCAACGTCCTGACTTTC,CASTRGRSGDSGANVLTF
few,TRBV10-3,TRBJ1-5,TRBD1,TGTGCCATCAGTGAGAGGGGGCCAGTTACAGGGAGCAATCAGCCCCAGCATTTT,CAISERGPVTGSNQPQHF
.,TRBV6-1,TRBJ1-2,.,TGTGCCAGCAGGGGTTTGGGGGGTCGCTATGGCTACACCTTC,CASRGLGGRYGYTF
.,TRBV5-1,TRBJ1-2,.,TGCGCCAGCAGCTTGGTGGCCGGAAACTATGGCTACACCTTC,CASSLVAGNYGYTF
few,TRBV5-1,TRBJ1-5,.,TGCGCCAGCAGCTTGGGCGGAGGCCCCAATCAGCCCCAGCATTTT,CASSLGGGPNQPQHF
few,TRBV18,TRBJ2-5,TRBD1,TGTGCCAGCTCACTGGAGAGGACAGGGCAGTACTTC,CASSLERTGQYF
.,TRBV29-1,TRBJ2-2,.,TGCAGCGTTGTCGGGAAACGGGCCGGGGAGCTGTTTTTT,CSVVGKRAGELFF
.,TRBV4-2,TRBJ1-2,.,TGTGCCAGCAGCTCAGAAGGGTTCTATGGCTACACCTTC,CASSSEGFYGYTF
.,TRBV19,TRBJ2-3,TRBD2,TGTGCCAGTGGAGATCTAGCGGGGGCAGATACGCAGTATTTT,CASGDLAGADTQYF
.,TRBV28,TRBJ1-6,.,TGTGCCAGCAGTTTGGTGGGACTAAACCACCCGAGCTCCTATAATTCACCCCTCCACTTT,CASSLVGLNHPSSYNSPLHF
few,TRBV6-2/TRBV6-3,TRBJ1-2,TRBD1,TGTGCCAGCAGTTTCTCCGGGACAGGGGGCTATGGCTACACCTTC,CASSFSGTGGYGYTF
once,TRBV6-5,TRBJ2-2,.,TGTGCCAGCAGTTACTCGATGGGGGGAACCGGGGAGGTGTTTTTT,CASSYSMGGTGEVFF
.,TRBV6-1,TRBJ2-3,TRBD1,TGTGCCAGCCGGACCGGACAGGGCCGTTTAATAGATACGCAGTATTTT,CASRTGQGRLIDTQYF
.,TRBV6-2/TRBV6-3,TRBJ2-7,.,TGTGCCAGCAGTTCGGAACCTAGCTCCTACGAGCAGTACTTC,CASSSEPSSYEQYF
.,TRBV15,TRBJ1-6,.,TGTGCCACCAGCCCAGGGGACGGGTCACCCCTCCACTTT,CATSPGDGSPLHF
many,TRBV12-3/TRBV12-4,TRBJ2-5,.,TGTGCCAGCAGTTTCCCCAAAGAGACCCAGTACTTC,CASSFPKETQYF
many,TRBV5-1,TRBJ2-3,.,TGCGCCAGCATCGGGACTGTTGGGACAGATACGCAGTATTTT,CASIGTVGTDTQYF
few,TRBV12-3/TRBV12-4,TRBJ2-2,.,TGTGCCAGCAGTTTTCGCCCTGGGGCCACCGGGGAGCTGTTTTTT,CASSFRPGATGELFF
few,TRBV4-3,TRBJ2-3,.,TGCGCCAGCAGCCAAGATGCCCACGGGGAGAGCACAGATACGCAGTATTTT,CASSQDAHGESTDTQYF
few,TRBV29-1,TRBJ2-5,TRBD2,TGCAGCGTTGAGTTCCGACTAGCCAGGGAGACCCAGTACTTC,CSVEFRLARETQYF
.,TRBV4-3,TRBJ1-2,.,TGCGCCAGCAGCCAAGAATTGGCCTCTAACTATGGCTACACCTTC,CASSQELASNYGYTF
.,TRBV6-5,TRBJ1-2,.,TGTGCCAGCAGTTACAGATTGAGGGGGGGTTCCTATGGCTACACCTTC,CASSYRLRGGSYGYTF
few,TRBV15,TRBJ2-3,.,TGTGCCACCCGGGACACCTTCACAGATACGCAGTATTTT,CATRDTFTDTQYF